This note documents a single TCR beta chain sequence. Its antigen is unknown. V lost 5 bases, J lost 14 bases, and 29 bases lay in between. CDR1 and CDR2 (germline): SGHTA, FQGNSA. CDR3 length equals 16 residues. A second PCR of 7 to 11 cycles used a sample-barcoded 5' primer and a J-beta primer mix. TCRdb reprocessed the 5' RACE reads with MiXCR, giving one entry per CDR3 protein. The repertoire consists of about 1.4 million distinct CDR3 sequences, with 59% occurring once and the leading ten covering over 5%. The data originate from a study of blood T cells in healthy people across ages. Study outcomes and limitations: Investigators treated diversity estimates from one million T cells as underestimates. Whereas aged donors had fewer naive CD4+ cells, long-lived donors had more of them and higher diversity.

Sequences were obtained from blood. The V and J genes are TRBV7-2 and TRBJ2-3; TRBD2 might be the D (5 bases). The sequence was collected from a man between 18 and 35 years old in good health. The CDR3 region is CASSPHAPAGSLIRYF. The CDR3 DNA reads TGTGCCAGCAGCCCCCACGCCCCCGCGGGCTCCCTTATTAGGTATTTT.